This paragraph reports one TCR beta chain. The CDR3 spans 15 residues. Germline V gene sequence: CDR1 DFQATT, CDR2 SNEGSKA (reference sequence). These data are taken from a study of T cells expressing NK-cell markers. Study overall: Investigators obtained TCR beta repertoires from sorted CD3+CD56+NKG2C+, CD3+CD56+NKG2C- and CD3+CD56-NKG2C+ T cells. Out of eight donors sequenced, seven tested HCMV-seropositive and the remaining one seronegative.

One entry per CDR3 protein, without DNA, is what TCRdb gives after re-calling the 5' RACE reads. The table lists about 460,000 distinct CDR3 sequences. This sequence originates from a woman in her forties or fifties in good health. Sequencing was carried out using blood T cells: a sorted CD56 or NKG2C T cell subset, CD4+ or CD8+ T cells, or bulk PBMC T cells (not recorded which). The gene calls are TRBV20-1 and TRBJ1-4. CDR3 sequence reads: CSARDSAATNEKLFF.